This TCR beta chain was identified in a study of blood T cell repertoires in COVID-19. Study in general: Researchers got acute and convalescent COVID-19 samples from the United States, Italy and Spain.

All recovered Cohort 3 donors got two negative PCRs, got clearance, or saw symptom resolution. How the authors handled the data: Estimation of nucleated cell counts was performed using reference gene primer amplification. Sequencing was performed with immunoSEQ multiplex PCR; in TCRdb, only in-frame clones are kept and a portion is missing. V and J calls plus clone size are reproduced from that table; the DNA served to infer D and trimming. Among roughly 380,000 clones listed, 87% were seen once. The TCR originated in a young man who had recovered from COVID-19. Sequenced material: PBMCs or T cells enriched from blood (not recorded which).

CDR3 coding DNA: TGTGCCAGTAGACGGACAGGTGCAACTAATGAAAAACTGTTTTTT. This codes for CASRRTGATNEKLFF. This chain connects TRBV19 to TRBJ1-4; 7 bases line up with TRBD1. Germline loops: CDR1 LNHDA, CDR2 SQIVND (reference sequence). The V segment lost 6 bases and the J segment 0 bases; nucleotides outside the gene matches: 4. The CDR3 contains 15 residues.